Sequencing of this T cell receptor beta chain was carried out in a study of monozygotic twins with inflammatory bowel disease. About this clonotype: The antigen remains unidentified.

The CDR3 runs 13 residues. Per germline, CDR1 MNHNS and CDR2 SASEGT. UMIs containing a 6-nucleotide sample barcode were added via template switching. With the 5' RACE reads reprocessed, TCRdb shows one record per CDR3 protein and no DNA. The sample table includes some 450,000 distinct CDR3 sequences. Study observations and caveats: The analysis did not separate different T cell subtypes. Researchers report that IBD patients shared fewer clonotypes with others than healthy twins, especially amid disease activity. Repertoire similarity did not differ between concordant and discordant twins, possibly owing to limited power.

The receptor was derived from a human donor with ulcerative colitis or Crohn's disease, or a healthy co-twin of an affected twin (not recorded which). V is TRBV6-1 and J is TRBJ2-1; TCRdb's assignment of TRBD2 cannot be checked, as there is no DNA. Source material: blood. The CDR3 spells CASGSSGGNEQFF.